The source of this TCR beta chain is a study of shared clonotypes between healthy human individuals. This CDR3 has 14 residues. The germline V gene encodes CDR1 SGHTA and CDR2 FQGNSA. As for this clone: At one of its ends the junction is not consistent with the germline gene, which may arise from a read error.

The method was immunoSEQ multiplex PCR; TCRdb's version includes in-frame clones alone and lacks a portion of them. The sample includes some 1.5 million clones, 95% to 97% seen only once; the top ten take over 1%. Source material: naive CD4+ T cells sorted from blood. Subset in this sample: CD45RA+ positively selected. This sequence originates from a man aged 30 to 45 in good health. V is TRBV7-2 and J is TRBJ1-1; tentatively, D is TRBD1 (6 bases). The CDR3 is CASSPPTGRAETFF. For the CDR3, the DNA is TGTGCCAGCAGCCCACCGACAGGCCGGGCTGAAACTTTCTTT.